Described below is a single T cell receptor (beta chain) sequence and its context. Its antigen is still unknown. The input lacks base qualities; no much larger clone sits a single base away. Each collaborating institution followed its own protocols to collect whole blood in K2EDTA tubes. For TCRbeta analysis, collaborators shipped samples as frozen whole blood, isolated PBMCs, or DNA extracted from either of those sample types. TCRbeta CDR3 regions were amplified from genomic DNA by means of the immunoSEQ Assay, a bias-controlled multiplex PCR. Per the original workflow: Within the assay, amplification of reference gene primers was used to estimate how many nucleated cells each sample contained. To quantify the absolute abundance of each unique TCRbeta CDR3 rearrangement, sequence reads were collapsed and filtered. Productive Simpson clonality was computed per sample as the square root of Simpson's diversity index over productive rearrangements. TCRdb took over this immuneACCESS table, retaining in-frame rearrangements with V and J assigned. Such tables are incomplete; in checked studies, under half of the missing clones stem from an unresolved V gene, and the remainder is unexplained. V and J calls and clone size come straight from that table; D and trimming were deduced from the DNA. The sample table records approximately 210,000 clones; roughly 85% of these occur just once. About 2.5% of the sample belongs to the ten largest clones.

The CDR3, from cysteine to phenylalanine, totals 15 residues. The CDR3 DNA has 45 bases and is translated from base 1. Based on the germline V gene, the CDR1 and CDR2 sequences are LGHNA and YSLEER. Trimming leaves V shorter by 1 base and J shorter by 4 bases, with the junction holding 5 bases beyond the gene matches. The entry originates in a study of blood T cell repertoires in COVID-19 (dated by TCRdb to the early 2020s). Broadly, across the study: The collaborator samples originated in the United States, Italy and Spain and spanned the acute and convalescent phases of COVID-19. The prospective study material was composed of cDNA or gDNA derived from T cells, B-cell-depleted T cells, or PBMCs. The dataset comprised deeply sampled blood TCRbeta repertoires from subjects exposed to, actively infected with, or recovered from COVID-19. The repertoires were made available in a free public database intended to serve as a resource for research on the immune response to SARS-CoV-2. Samples came from the ongoing ImmuneRACE study (first 160 participants) plus 1,254 subjects from 6 global collaborators. Sample metadata almost always included a de-identified subject ID, COVID-19 status, age in years and sex. Where available, HLA class I and class II types were obtained from metadata supplied by the sample provider rather than from assay-based typing. The paper as a whole reports these results and caveats: The amount of clinical and demographic metadata varied by source and participant and was provided uncurated.

The chain couples TRBV4-3 to TRBJ1-1; 8 bases in between match TRBD1. Input material: peripheral blood. This TCR derives from a woman between 65 and 79 years old with active or convalescent COVID-19. The DNA is as follows: TGCGCCAGCAGCCAAGCAGGGGGCGCGATCACTGAAGCTTTCTTT. Translated, it gives CASSQAGGAITEAFF.